A single sample is the source of the 14 T cell receptor beta chains below, sequenced in a study of blood T cells in healthy people across ages. Together with a sample-barcoded 5' primer, a J-beta primer mix was included in a second PCR lasting about 7 to 12 cycles. TCRdb called the 5' RACE reads again in MiXCR, with one record for every CDR3 protein. In the table there are some 800,000 distinct CDR3 sequences, 20% to 25% of which are singletons. These sequences were also reported in another study, on T cells of mothers and their children.

Sequenced input: blood. The receptors were gathered from a boy aged 5-17 years in good health.

The rearrangement joins TRBV20-1 to TRBJ1-2; no reliable D call. Germline V gene data show CDR1 as DFQATT and CDR2 as SNEGSKA (reference sequence). The CDR3 covers 13 residues. V was clipped by 3 bases and J by 0 bases, with 8 bases between them. The CDR3 DNA is TGCAGTGCTAGTTGGACCCCTAACTATGGCTACACCTTC. Its protein product is CSASWTPNYGYTF.

This clonotype was detected only a few times. The chain employs TRBV6-6 and TRBJ2-3; the D call may be TRBD1 or TRBD2 (5 bases each). Trimming pared 7 bases from V and 1 base from J, leaving 15 bases between. This CDR3 contains 15 residues. CDR1 is MNHNY and CDR2 is SVGAGI in the germline V gene (reference sequence). CDR3 nucleotide sequence: TGTGCCAGCACCAACCGGGACGGACGCACAGATACGCAGTATTTT. Translating gives CASTNRDGRTDTQYF.

This rearrangement joins TRBV28 to TRBJ1-1; TRBD1 might be the D (6 bases). The CDR3 consists of 15 residues. The germline gives CDR1 MDHEN, CDR2 SYDVKM. V gave up 3 bases and J gave up 1 base, with 12 bases separating them. CDR3 amino acids: CASSFSGGPNTEAFF. CDR3 DNA: TGTGCCAGCAGTTTTTCGGGGGGGCCGAACACTGAAGCTTTCTTT.

The chain links TRBV18 to TRBJ2-5; 10 bases fit TRBD2. The DNA end is a closer match to TRBJ2-7, so the J assignment may be wrong. Germline V lookup: CDR1 KGHSH, CDR2 LQKENI. The CDR3 length is 17 residues. CDR3 bases: TGTGCCAGCTCACCGCGGGGGGAGGCTAGCGGGAGCTACGAGCAGTACTTC. This gives the protein CASSPRGEASGSYEQYF.

The chain recombines TRBV4-2 with TRBJ2-3, with TRBD2 matching 13 bases. V shed 0 bases and J 6 bases; nucleotides not matched to a gene: 3. The germline V gene encodes CDR1 LGHNA and CDR2 YNFKEQ. This CDR3 is 16 amino acids long. CDR3 loop: CASSQDKTSGRDTQYF. The CDR3 DNA sequence: TGTGCCAGCAGCCAAGATAAGACTAGCGGGAGGGATACGCAGTATTTT.

In its sample, this clonotype was seen a few times. The genes are TRBV7-2 and TRBJ2-5, with TRBD2 matching over 10 bases. The CDR3 loop spans 15 amino acids. Germline V gives CDR1 SGHTA, CDR2 FQGNSA. J was trimmed by 4 bases and V by 4 bases; bases with no gene match: 6. CDR3 sequence (DNA): TGTGCCAGCAGCTCCCTAGCGGGAGTGTTAGAGACCCAGTACTTC. Amino acids: CASSSLAGVLETQYF.

The V gene is TRBV2, the J gene TRBJ2-1, with 13 bases that match TRBD2. The germline CDR1 and CDR2 sequences are SNHLY and FYNNEI. The trim removed 7 bases at V and 15 bases at J, leaving 15 bases unmatched. The CDR3 runs 15 residues. CDR3: CASNIAGTSGNRAFF. In DNA form, the CDR3 reads TGTGCCAGCAATATTGCCGGGACTAGCGGGAACCGAGCGTTCTTC.

This clonotype was detected only a few times. The rearrangement uses TRBV7-9 and TRBJ2-7, with D hard to call. Germline CDR1 and CDR2: SEHNR and FQNEAQ (reference sequence). The CDR3 has 14 amino acids. With 6 bases removed from V and 0 bases from J, the gap between germline ends came to 12 bases. In DNA, the CDR3 is TGTGCCAGCAGAGACGGGTCGAGCTCCTACGAGCAGTACTTC. Protein sequence: CASRDGSSSYEQYF.

The chain recombines TRBV29-1 with TRBJ2-1; 13 nucleotides match TRBD2. V was pared by 5 bases and J by 1 base, with 5 bases of the junction left unmatched. The CDR3 consists of 16 residues. Germline V gene data show CDR1 as SQVTM and CDR2 as ANQGSEA. The CDR3 sequence is CSVRTSGRTSYNEQFF. The CDR3 coding sequence is TGCAGCGTTCGGACTAGCGGGAGAACATCCTACAATGAGCAGTTCTTC.

In this sample, this clonotype turned up a few times. The chain carries TRBV12-3 or TRBV12-4 and TRBJ2-1, with D hard to call. The CDR3 extends over 12 amino acids. V was pared by 6 bases and J by 6 bases, with 9 bases between. The CDR3: CASSEEINEQFF. In nucleotides, the CDR3 is TGTGCCAGCAGCGAGGAGATCAATGAGCAGTTCTTC.

J is TRBJ2-7 and V is TRBV18; possibly TRBD1 or TRBD2 for D (6 bases each). The CDR3 length is 17 residues. Trimming took off 2 bases at V and 3 bases at J, with 20 bases between the two ends. Germline-derived CDR1 and CDR2 are KGHSH and LQKENI. The CDR3 DNA is TGTGCCAGCTCACCAGTATCTCCCGAGGGGGGAAACTACGAGCAGTACTTC. It specifies CASSPVSPEGGNYEQYF.

The chain couples TRBV7-6 to TRBJ1-2, with a possible D match to TRBD1 (5 bases). This CDR3 spans 13 amino acids. Trimming removed 5 bases from V and 7 bases from J, with 14 bases in between. The germline V gene has CDR1 SGHVS and CDR2 FNYEAQ. In DNA, the CDR3 is TGTGCCAGCAGCAGTACAGTTGGGGGTGGCTACACCTTC. Protein product: CASSSTVGGGYTF.

This clonotype was counted between two and nine times. The rearrangement links TRBV6-4 to TRBJ2-5; the D gene is possibly TRBD1 (5 bases). This CDR3 has 12 residues. The germline gives CDR1 MRHNA, CDR2 SNTAGT. The V and J ends lost 10 bases and 3 bases respectively, with 12 bases between them. The CDR3 sequence is CATPFREETQYF. As DNA, the CDR3 is TGTGCCACCCCCTTCAGGGAAGAGACCCAGTACTTC.

This clonotype appeared a few times. The CDR3 region has the DNA TGCAGCGTTGACCCCGGGACAGGGAACTTGGGCGAGCAGTACTTC. Residues: CSVDPGTGNLGEQYF. The V and J genes are TRBV29-1 and TRBJ2-7; TRBD1 agrees at 9 bases. Germline CDR1 SQVTM, CDR2 ANQGSEA. The CDR3 contains 15 residues. The V gene end was trimmed by 3 bases and the J gene end by 6 bases; junction bases not matched to a gene: 12.